The clone carrying this TCR beta chain was picked up many times. The entry originates in a study of T cells in Graves' hyperthyroidism and ophthalmopathy. CDR3 size: 15 residues. The germline V gene has CDR1 MNHEY and CDR2 SMNVEV (reference sequence). The V end was cut by 3 bases, the J end by 6 bases, with 18 bases between. Newly diagnosed patients aged 18 to 65 had hyperthyroidism of under 2 months' duration. TCR beta CDR3 region amplification was performed from RNA transcripts. The HTBI primer set was used in a first-round RT-PCR of the TCR CDR3. From the multiplex PCR reads, TCRdb called clonotypes with MiXCR, one entry per CDR3 protein. The table includes hundreds of thousands of distinct CDR3 sequences, 13% to 15% detected once.

This chain joins TRBV27 and TRBJ2-7; D unclear. The clonotype comes from a young woman with Graves' hyperthyroidism. The specimen sequenced was blood. The CDR3, as DNA: TGTGCCAGCAGTTTTGACGGCCAAATTCATAGCGAGCAGTACTTC. Its translation is CASSFDGQIHSEQYF.